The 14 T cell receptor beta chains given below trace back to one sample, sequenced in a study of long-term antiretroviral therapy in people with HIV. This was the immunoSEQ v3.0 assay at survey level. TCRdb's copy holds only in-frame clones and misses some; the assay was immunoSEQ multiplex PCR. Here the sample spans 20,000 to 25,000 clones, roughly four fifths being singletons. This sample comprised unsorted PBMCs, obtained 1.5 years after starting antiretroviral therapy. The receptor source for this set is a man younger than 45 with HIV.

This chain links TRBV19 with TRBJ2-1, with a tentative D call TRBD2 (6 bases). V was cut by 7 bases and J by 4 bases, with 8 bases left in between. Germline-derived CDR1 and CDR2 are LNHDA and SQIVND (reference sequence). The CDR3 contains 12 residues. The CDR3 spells CASTGRYNEQFF. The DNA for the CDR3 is TGTGCCAGTACAGGGAGGTACAATGAGCAGTTCTTC.

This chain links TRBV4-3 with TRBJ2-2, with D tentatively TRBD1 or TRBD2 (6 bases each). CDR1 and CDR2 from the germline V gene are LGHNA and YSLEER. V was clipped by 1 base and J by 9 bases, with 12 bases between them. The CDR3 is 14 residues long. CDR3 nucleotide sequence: TGCGCCAGCAGCCAAGGTGGGGGGCCGCGGGAGCTGTTTTTT. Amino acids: CASSQGGGPRELFF.

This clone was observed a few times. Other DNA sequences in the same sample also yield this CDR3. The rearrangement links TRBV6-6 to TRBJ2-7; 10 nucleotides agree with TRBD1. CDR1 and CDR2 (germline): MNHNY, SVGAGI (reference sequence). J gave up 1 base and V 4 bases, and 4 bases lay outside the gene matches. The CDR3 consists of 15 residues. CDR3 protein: CASSSGQGFSYEQYF. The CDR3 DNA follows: TGTGCCAGCAGTTCGGGACAGGGGTTTTCCTACGAGCAGTACTTC.

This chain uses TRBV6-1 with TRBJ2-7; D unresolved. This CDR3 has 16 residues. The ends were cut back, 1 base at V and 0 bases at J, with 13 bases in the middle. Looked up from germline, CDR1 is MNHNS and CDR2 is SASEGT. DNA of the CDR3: TGTGCCAGCAGTGAAGGGTGGAGTACAAGCTCCTACGAGCAGTACTTC. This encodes CASSEGWSTSSYEQYF.

The CDR3 is CSVRQGYGYTF. The CDR3 bases are TGCAGCGTGAGACAGGGGTATGGCTACACCTTC. The rearrangement joins TRBV29-1 to TRBJ1-2; 8 bases match TRBD1. Germline V gene lookup returns CDR1 SQVTM and CDR2 ANQGSEA. Unmatched junction bases numbered 2, after V lost 6 bases and J lost 5 bases. There are 11 residues in the CDR3. Supplemented by reference TRBV29-1 and TRBJ1-2, the full variable domain reads SAVISQKPSRDICQRGTSLTIQCQVDSQVTMMFWYRQQPGQSLTLIATANQGSEATYESGFVIDKFPISRPNLTFSTLTVSNMSPEDSSIYLCSVRQGYGYTFGSGTRLTVV.

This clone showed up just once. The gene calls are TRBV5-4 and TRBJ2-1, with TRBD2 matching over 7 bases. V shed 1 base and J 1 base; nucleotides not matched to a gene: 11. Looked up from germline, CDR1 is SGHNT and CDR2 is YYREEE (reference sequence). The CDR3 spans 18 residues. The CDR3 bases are TGTGCCAGCAGCTTGCTCGATATAGCGGGCCTATCCTACAATGAGCAGTTCTTC. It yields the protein CASSLLDIAGLSYNEQFF. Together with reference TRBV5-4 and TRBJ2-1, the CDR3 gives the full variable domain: ETGVTQSPTHLIKTRGQQVTLRCSSQSGHNTVSWYQQALGQGPQFIFQYYREEENGRGNFPPRFSGLQFPNYSSELNVNALELDDSALYLCASSLLDIAGLSYNEQFFGPGTRLTVL.

The CDR3 nucleotides are TGTGCCAGCAGCTTAGGACAGCGGGACAGGGGGATCGAGCAGTACTTC. This codes for CASSLGQRDRGIEQYF. This chain connects TRBV7-2 to TRBJ2-7; the match to TRBD1 covers 11 bases. V shed 1 base, J shed 6 bases, and the junction held 8 bases outside the gene matches. Germline CDR1 SGHTA, CDR2 FQGNSA. This CDR3 is built from 16 residues. Full variable domain (rest looked up from reference TRBV7-2 and TRBJ2-7): GAGVSQSPSNKVTEKGKDVELRCDPISGHTALYWYRQSLGQGLEFLIYFQGNSAPDKSGLPSDRFSAERTGGSVSTLTIQRTQQEDSAVYLCASSLGQRDRGIEQYFGPGTRLTVT.

The CDR3 DNA reads as TGTGCCAGCAGTTACACGGGGACAGGGGTGAACCAGCCCCAGCATTTT. Translation gives CASSYTGTGVNQPQHF. The rearrangement links TRBV6-6 to TRBJ1-5; 10 bases line up with TRBD1. The V segment lost 2 bases and the J segment 7 bases; nucleotides outside the gene matches: 8. The CDR3 sequence is 16 residues long. The germline V gene has CDR1 MNHNY and CDR2 SVGAGI (reference sequence).

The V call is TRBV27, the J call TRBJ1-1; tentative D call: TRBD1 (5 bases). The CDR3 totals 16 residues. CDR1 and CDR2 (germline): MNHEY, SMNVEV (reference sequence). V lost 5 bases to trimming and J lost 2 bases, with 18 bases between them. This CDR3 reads CASSEGLYRINTEAFF. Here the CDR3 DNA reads TGTGCCAGCAGTGAGGGACTCTATCGGATCAACACTGAAGCTTTCTTT.

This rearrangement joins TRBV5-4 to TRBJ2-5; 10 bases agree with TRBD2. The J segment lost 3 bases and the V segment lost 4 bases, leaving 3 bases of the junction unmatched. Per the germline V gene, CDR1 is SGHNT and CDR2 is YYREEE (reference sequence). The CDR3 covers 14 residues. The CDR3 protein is CASSAGLAEETQYF. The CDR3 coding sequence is TGTGCCAGCAGCGCCGGACTAGCGGAAGAGACCCAGTACTTC.

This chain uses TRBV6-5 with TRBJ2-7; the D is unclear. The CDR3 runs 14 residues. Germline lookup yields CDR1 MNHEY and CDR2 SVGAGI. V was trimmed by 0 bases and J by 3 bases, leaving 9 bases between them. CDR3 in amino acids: CASSYSPANYEQYF. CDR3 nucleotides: TGTGCCAGCAGTTACTCCCCCGCGAACTACGAGCAGTACTTC.

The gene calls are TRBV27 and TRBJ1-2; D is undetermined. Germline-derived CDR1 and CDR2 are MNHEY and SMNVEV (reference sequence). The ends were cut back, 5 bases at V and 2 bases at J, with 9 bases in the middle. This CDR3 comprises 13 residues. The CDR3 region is CASSPSGNYGYTF. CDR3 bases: TGTGCCAGCAGTCCTTCAGGAAACTATGGCTACACCTTC.

The CDR3 nucleotides are TGCAGCGCTTATTTTGAGACCCAGTACTTC. Its protein product is CSAYFETQYF. This chain links TRBV29-1 with TRBJ2-5; no definite D call. Per germline, CDR1 SQVTM and CDR2 ANQGSEA. Trimming left V 7 bases short and J 5 bases short, with 8 bases between. The CDR3 runs to 10 residues.

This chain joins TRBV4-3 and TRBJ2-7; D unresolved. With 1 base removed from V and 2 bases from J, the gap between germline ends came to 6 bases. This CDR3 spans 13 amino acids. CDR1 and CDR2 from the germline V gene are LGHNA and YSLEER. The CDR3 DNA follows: TGCGCCAGCAGCCAAGCCCAGACCTACGAGCAGTACTTC. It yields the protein CASSQAQTYEQYF.